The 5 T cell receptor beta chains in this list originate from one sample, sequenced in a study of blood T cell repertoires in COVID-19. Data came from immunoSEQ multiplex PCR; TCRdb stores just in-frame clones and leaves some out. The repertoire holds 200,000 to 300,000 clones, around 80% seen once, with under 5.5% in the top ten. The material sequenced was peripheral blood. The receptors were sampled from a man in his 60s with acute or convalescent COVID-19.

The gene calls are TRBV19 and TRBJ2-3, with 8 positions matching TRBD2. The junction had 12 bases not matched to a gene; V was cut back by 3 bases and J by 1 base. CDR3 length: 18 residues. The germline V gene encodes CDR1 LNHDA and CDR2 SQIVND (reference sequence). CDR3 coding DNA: TGTGCCAGTAGTATGACCATTCCGCCGGGGGGGGGCACAGATACGCAGTATTTT. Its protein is CASSMTIPPGGGTDTQYF.

CDR3 protein: CAISEGGQVLGEQYF. In nucleotides, the CDR3 is TGTGCCATCAGTGAGGGGGGACAGGTCTTAGGGGAGCAGTACTTC. The rearrangement links TRBV10-3 to TRBJ2-7; TRBD1 aligns across 8 bases. The CDR3 loop spans 15 amino acids. CDR1 and CDR2 (germline): ENHRY, SYGVKD. V lost 2 bases to trimming and J lost 7 bases; unmatched junction nucleotides: 10.

The CDR3 nucleotides read TGTGCCAGCCGGGGACTAGAAGAGACCCAGTACTTC. Its translation: CASRGLEETQYF. V and J are TRBV7-2 and TRBJ2-5; 8 nucleotides match TRBD2. The CDR3 spans 12 residues. From germline, CDR1 is SGHTA and CDR2 FQGNSA. J gave up 3 bases and V 8 bases, and 2 bases lay outside the gene matches.

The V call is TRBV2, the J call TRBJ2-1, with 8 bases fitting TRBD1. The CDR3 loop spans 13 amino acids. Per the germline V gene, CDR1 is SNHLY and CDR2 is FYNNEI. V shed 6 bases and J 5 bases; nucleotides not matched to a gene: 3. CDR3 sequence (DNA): TGTGCCAGCAGACAGGGGGGAAACAATGAGCAGTTCTTC. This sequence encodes CASRQGGNNEQFF.

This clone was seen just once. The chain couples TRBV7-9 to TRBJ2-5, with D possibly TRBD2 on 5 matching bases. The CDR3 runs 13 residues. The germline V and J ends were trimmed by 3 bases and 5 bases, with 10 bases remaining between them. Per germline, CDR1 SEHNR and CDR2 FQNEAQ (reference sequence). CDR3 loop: CASSFGLIETQYF. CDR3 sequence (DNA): TGTGCCAGCAGCTTTGGACTTATTGAGACCCAGTACTTC.